Included here is one T cell receptor beta chain sequence, with context. Its matching antigen is unknown. The data were taken from a study of T cell responses to AZD1222 COVID-19 vaccine. This CDR3 is 16 amino acids long. The germline V gene encodes CDR1 SEHNR and CDR2 FQNEAQ (reference sequence). Germline trimming cut 2 bases from V and 4 bases from J; bases unmatched to any gene: 8. General observations from the study: Reportedly, close to half of spike-specific TCRs are directed against unmutated variant regions. Repertoires were obtained only post-peak T cell response. Clonal diversity may have been underestimated in mostly white British donors.

Here immunoSEQ multiplex PCR was the method, and the copy in TCRdb shows in-frame clones only, minus some. The data hold 200,000 to 300,000 clones, with about 92% observed a single time. Sequenced here: peripheral blood, sampled on day 0 of AZD1222 vaccination. This chain joins TRBV7-9 and TRBJ2-1; 7 positions agree with TRBD2. This receptor was identified in an adult in good health. CDR3 coding DNA: TGTGCCAGCAGCTTAAGGAGCGGGGTCGGATACAATGAGCAGTTCTTC. Translated, it gives CASSLRSGVGYNEQFF.